Following are 9 T cell receptor beta chains from one sample sequenced in a study of OX40 agonist ivuxolimab in advanced cancers. Method: immunoSEQ multiplex PCR; TCRdb's copy keeps in-frame clones and lacks some. The sample has tens of thousands of clones; 80% to 85% are singletons. Sequences were derived from CD4+ or CD8+ T cells sorted from blood, sampled in a trial of the OX40 agonist ivuxolimab. The source of these receptors is an adult with an advanced solid tumor such as melanoma, head and neck, liver or kidney cancer.

The rearrangement joins TRBV18 to TRBJ2-1; D gene unclear. The CDR3 is 16 residues long. V lost 8 bases to trimming and J lost 0 bases, with 17 bases between them. CDR1 and CDR2 from the germline V gene are KGHSH and LQKENI. The CDR3 DNA reads as TGTGCCAGCCGCCCCATGAACACCTTCTCCTACAATGAGCAGTTCTTC. Its translation: CASRPMNTFSYNEQFF.

The chain recombines TRBV4-3 with TRBJ1-6; no clear D gene. CDR3 length: 17 amino acids. Germline V gives CDR1 LGHNA, CDR2 YSLEER. Trimming took off 4 bases at V and 5 bases at J, with 18 bases between the two ends. For the CDR3, the DNA is TGCGCCAGCAGCCTAGGTCTCCGAACAACCAATAATTCACCCCTCCACTTT. Encoded protein: CASSLGLRTTNNSPLHF.

The V and J genes are TRBV18 and TRBJ1-2; 12 bases map to TRBD1. The CDR3 loop spans 15 amino acids. V trimming: 0 bases; J trimming: 8 bases; junction bases outside the gene matches: 4. Looked up from germline, CDR1 is KGHSH and CDR2 is LQKENI. For the CDR3, the DNA is TGTGCCAGCTCACCACCTCGGGACAGGGGGCACGGCTACACCTTC. This encodes CASSPPRDRGHGYTF. Using reference TRBV18 and TRBJ1-2 for the parts outside the CDR3, the full variable domain is NAGVMQNPRHLVRRRGQEARLRCSPMKGHSHVYWYRQLPEEGLKFMVYLQKENIIDESGMPKERFSAEFPKEGPSILRIQQVVRGDSAAYFCASSPPRDRGHGYTFGSGTRLTVV.

The V gene is TRBV29-1, the J gene TRBJ1-2; no reliable D call. CDR3 length: 14 residues. The germline CDR1 and CDR2 sequences are SQVTM and ANQGSEA. The V and J ends lost 0 bases and 4 bases respectively, with 12 bases between them. CDR3 sequence reads: CSVEDSLGAYGYTF. The CDR3 coding sequence is TGCAGCGTTGAAGATAGCCTAGGCGCCTATGGCTACACCTTC.

The CDR3 protein is CASSLGDSNQPQHF. Written as DNA, the CDR3 is TGTGCCAGCAGTTTGGGGGATAGCAATCAGCCCCAGCATTTT. The rearrangement links TRBV28 to TRBJ1-5; a possible D gene is TRBD1 (5 bases). V lost 3 bases, J lost 0 bases, and 6 bases lay in between. The CDR3 is 14 residues long. In germline, CDR1 is MDHEN, CDR2 SYDVKM. The entire variable domain, with the rest obtained from reference TRBV28 and TRBJ1-5, is as follows: DVKVTQSSRYLVKRTGEKVFLECVQDMDHENMFWYRQDPGLGLRLIYFSYDVKMKEKGDIPEGYSVSREKKERFSLILESASTNQTSMYLCASSLGDSNQPQHFGDGTRLSIL.

The CDR3 DNA follows: TGCGCCAGCAGCTCCGCCAGGGATTCCTATAATTCACCCCTCCACTTT. Protein product: CASSSARDSYNSPLHF. The V and J genes are TRBV5-1 and TRBJ1-6; TRBD1 might be the D (5 bases). Germline loops: CDR1 SGHRS, CDR2 YFSETQ. V was clipped by 3 bases and J by 1 base, with 11 bases between them. This CDR3 has 16 amino acids.

The V call is TRBV28, the J call TRBJ1-2; 8 bases are shared with TRBD1. Per germline, CDR1 MDHEN and CDR2 SYDVKM. The CDR3 extends over 15 amino acids. Trimming cost V 1 base and J 4 bases; bases outside gene matches: 5. CDR3 loop: CASSLSPGQVYGYTF. The CDR3 nucleotides are TGTGCCAGCAGTTTATCCCCGGGACAGGTCTATGGCTACACCTTC.

CDR3 sequence reads: CSVAEKGARAFF. In DNA form, the CDR3 reads TGCAGCGTTGCAGAGAAGGGAGCGCGGGCTTTCTTT. The genes are TRBV29-1 and TRBJ1-1; D not resolved. Germline V gene lookup returns CDR1 SQVTM and CDR2 ANQGSEA. The CDR3 contains 12 residues. V lost 4 bases and J 11 bases, leaving 17 bases between the germline ends.

The rearrangement joins TRBV2 to TRBJ1-5; D not certain. Germline V CDR1 and CDR2: SNHLY, FYNNEI. The CDR3 is 11 amino acids. Trimming pared 6 bases from V and 6 bases from J, leaving 6 bases between. In DNA form, the CDR3 reads TGTGCCAGCAGGATAACTCAGCCCCAGCATTTT. Translated: CASRITQPQHF.